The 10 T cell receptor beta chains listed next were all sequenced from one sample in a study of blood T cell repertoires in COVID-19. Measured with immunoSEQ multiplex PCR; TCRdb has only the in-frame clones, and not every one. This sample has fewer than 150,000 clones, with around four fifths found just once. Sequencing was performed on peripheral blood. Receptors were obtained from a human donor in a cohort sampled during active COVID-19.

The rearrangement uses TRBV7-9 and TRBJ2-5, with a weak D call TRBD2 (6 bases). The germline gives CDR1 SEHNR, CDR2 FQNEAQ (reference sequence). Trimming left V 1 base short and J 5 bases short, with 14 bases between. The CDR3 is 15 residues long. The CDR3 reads CASSLGAAAGETQYF. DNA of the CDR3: TGTGCCAGCAGCTTAGGGGCGGCTGCGGGGGAGACCCAGTACTTC.

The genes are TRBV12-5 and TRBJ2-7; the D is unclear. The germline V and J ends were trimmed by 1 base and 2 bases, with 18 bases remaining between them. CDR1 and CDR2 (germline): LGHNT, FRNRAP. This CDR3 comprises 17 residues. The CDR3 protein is CASGLEYLSDITYEQYF. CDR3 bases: TGTGCTAGTGGTTTGGAATATTTATCAGACATAACCTACGAGCAGTACTTC.

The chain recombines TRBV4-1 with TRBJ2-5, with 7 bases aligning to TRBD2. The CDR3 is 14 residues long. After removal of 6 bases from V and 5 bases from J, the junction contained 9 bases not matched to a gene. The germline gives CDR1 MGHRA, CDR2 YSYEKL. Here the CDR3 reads CASSSRGSGETQYF. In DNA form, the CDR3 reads TGCGCCAGCAGTTCGCGGGGGTCGGGGGAGACCCAGTACTTC.

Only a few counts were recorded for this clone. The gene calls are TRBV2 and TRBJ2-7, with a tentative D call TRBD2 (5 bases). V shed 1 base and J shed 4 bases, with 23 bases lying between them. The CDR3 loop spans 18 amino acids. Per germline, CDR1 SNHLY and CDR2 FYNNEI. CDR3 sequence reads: CASSEGLASVWANYEQYF. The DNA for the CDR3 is TGTGCCAGCAGTGAAGGCCTAGCAAGCGTGTGGGCTAATTACGAGCAGTACTTC.

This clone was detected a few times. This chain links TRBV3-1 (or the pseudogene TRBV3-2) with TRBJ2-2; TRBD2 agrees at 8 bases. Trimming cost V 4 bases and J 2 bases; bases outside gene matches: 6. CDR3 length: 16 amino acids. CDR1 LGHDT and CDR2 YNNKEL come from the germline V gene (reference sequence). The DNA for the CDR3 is TGTGCCAGCAGCCCGTACGGGGGGGGAAACACCGGGGAGCTGTTTTTT. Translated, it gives CASSPYGGGNTGELFF.

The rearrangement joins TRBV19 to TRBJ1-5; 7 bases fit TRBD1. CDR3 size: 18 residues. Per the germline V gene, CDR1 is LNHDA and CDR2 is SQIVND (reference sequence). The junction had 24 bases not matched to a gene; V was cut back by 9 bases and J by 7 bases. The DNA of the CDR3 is TGTGCCAGCGCCCTTACCCAAATCCGGGACAGAGAGGAACAGCCCCAGCATTTT. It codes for CASALTQIRDREEQPQHF.

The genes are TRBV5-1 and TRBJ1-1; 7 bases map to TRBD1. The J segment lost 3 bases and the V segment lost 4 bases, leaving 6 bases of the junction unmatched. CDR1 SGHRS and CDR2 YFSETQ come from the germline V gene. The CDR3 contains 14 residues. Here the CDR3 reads CASSAQGGDTEAFF. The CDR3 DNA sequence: TGCGCCAGCAGCGCCCAAGGGGGCGACACTGAAGCTTTCTTT.

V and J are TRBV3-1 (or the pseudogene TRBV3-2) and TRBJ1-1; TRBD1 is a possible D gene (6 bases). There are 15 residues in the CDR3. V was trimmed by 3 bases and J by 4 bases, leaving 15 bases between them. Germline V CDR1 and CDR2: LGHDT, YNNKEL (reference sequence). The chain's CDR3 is CASSHGSGAPTEAFF. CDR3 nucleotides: TGTGCCAGCAGCCATGGTTCAGGGGCGCCCACTGAAGCTTTCTTT.

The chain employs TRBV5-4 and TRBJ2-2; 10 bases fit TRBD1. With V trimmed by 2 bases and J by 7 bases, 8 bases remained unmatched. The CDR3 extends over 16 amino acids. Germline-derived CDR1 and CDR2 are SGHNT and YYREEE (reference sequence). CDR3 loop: CASSLGTGDLYGELFF. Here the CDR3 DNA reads TGTGCCAGCAGCTTAGGGACAGGGGATCTGTACGGGGAGCTGTTTTTT.

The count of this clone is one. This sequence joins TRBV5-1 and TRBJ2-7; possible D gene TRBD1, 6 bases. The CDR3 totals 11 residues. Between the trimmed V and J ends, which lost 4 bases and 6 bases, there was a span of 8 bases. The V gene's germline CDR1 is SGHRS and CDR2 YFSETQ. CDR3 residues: CASSADSEQYF. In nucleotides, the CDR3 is TGCGCCAGCAGCGCGGACAGCGAGCAGTACTTC. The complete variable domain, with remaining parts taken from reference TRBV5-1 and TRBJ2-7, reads KAGVTQTPRYLIKTRGQQVTLSCSPISGHRSVSWYQQTPGQGLQFLFEYFSETQRNKGNFPGRFSGRQFSNSRSEMNVSTLELGDSALYLCASSADSEQYFGPGTRLTVT.